Presented here are 6 T cell receptor beta chains from one specimen sequenced in a study of beta chain features in type 1 diabetes. The authors reverse transcribed all of the isolated RNA, so sequencing captured expressed TCRB transcripts. Data came from immunoSEQ multiplex PCR; TCRdb stores just in-frame clones and leaves some out. The sample includes 600,000 or so clones, more than 12% seen only once; the top ten take roughly 0.04%. For these TCRs, the target antigens are not known. Points from the study as a whole: Type 1 diabetes patients had moderately but significantly shorter TCRB CDR3s in all four CD4+ subsets.

The sequencing sample was made of naive CD4+ T cells from blood. These receptor sequences come from a man in his late teens or twenties with type 1 diabetes.

The chain has TRBV30 and TRBJ1-3; TRBD1 matches 12 bases. V lost 3 bases, J lost 3 bases, and 9 bases stayed unmatched. Germline-derived CDR1 and CDR2 are GTSNPN and SVGIG (reference sequence). The CDR3 contains 17 residues. CDR3 sequence (DNA): TGTGCCTGGAGGACCGGGACAGGGGGCGCGGGTGGAAACACCATATATTTT. Its protein product is CAWRTGTGGAGGNTIYF. Filled out from reference TRBV30 and TRBJ1-3, the complete variable domain reads SQTIHQWPATLVQPVGSPLSLECTVEGTSNPNLYWYRQAAGRGLQLLFYSVGIGQISSEVPQNLSASRPQDRQFILSSKKLLLSDSGFYLCAWRTGTGGAGGNTIYFGEGSWLTVV.

This clone was observed a few times. The gene calls are TRBV7-8 and TRBJ2-1; no firm D call. Germline CDR1 is SGHVS and CDR2 is FQNEAQ. The length of the CDR3 is 15 residues. Trimming shortened V by 6 bases and J by 0 bases, and 12 bases separated the two germline ends. The CDR3 loop is CASSDGSPSYNEQFF. The CDR3 region has the DNA TGTGCCAGCAGTGACGGCTCACCCTCCTACAATGAGCAGTTCTTC. Full variable domain (missing parts from reference TRBV7-8 and TRBJ2-1): GAGVSQSPRYKVAKRGQDVALRCDPISGHVSLFWYQQALGQGPEFLTYFQNEAQLDKSGLPSDRFFAERPEGSVSTLKIQRTQQEDSAVYLCASSDGSPSYNEQFFGPGTRLTVL.

This clone was counted between two and nine times. The V and J genes are TRBV7-2 and TRBJ2-1; 16 nucleotides line up with TRBD2. V trimming: 5 bases; J trimming: 9 bases; junction bases outside the gene matches: 7. Germline V gives CDR1 SGHTA, CDR2 FQGNSA. The CDR3 runs to 16 residues. The chain's CDR3 is CASSPDGTSGRGEQFF. The CDR3 bases are TGTGCCAGCAGCCCAGACGGGACTAGCGGGAGGGGTGAGCAGTTCTTC.

This chain links TRBV19 with TRBJ2-1, with D tentatively TRBD2 (6 bases). The CDR3 contains 15 residues. CDR1 is LNHDA, CDR2 SQIVND, per germline (reference sequence). The V end was cut by 1 base, the J end by 4 bases, with 11 bases between. The CDR3 nucleotides read TGTGCCAGTAGTATAGGAGCGGGTGATTACAATGAGCAGTTCTTC. Translating it yields CASSIGAGDYNEQFF.

This clone showed up just a few times. The chain combines TRBV7-2 with TRBJ1-1, with D unresolved. The CDR3 consists of 15 residues. Between the trimmed V and J ends, which lost 0 bases and 5 bases, there was a span of 13 bases. Germline CDR1 SGHTA, CDR2 FQGNSA. The CDR3 sequence is CASSLALGWGTEAFF. The DNA for the CDR3 is TGTGCCAGCAGCTTAGCGCTGGGTTGGGGAACTGAAGCTTTCTTT. Complete variable domain (other parts from reference TRBV7-2 and TRBJ1-1): GAGVSQSPSNKVTEKGKDVELRCDPISGHTALYWYRQSLGQGLEFLIYFQGNSAPDKSGLPSDRFSAERTGGSVSTLTIQRTQQEDSAVYLCASSLALGWGTEAFFGQGTRLTVV.

This clone was counted between two and nine times. The gene calls are TRBV4-3 and TRBJ2-7; D may be TRBD2 (6 bases). CDR3 length: 18 residues. V dropped 0 bases and J dropped 5 bases, with 23 bases sitting between them. Germline loops: CDR1 LGHNA, CDR2 YSLEER. The CDR3 DNA follows: TGCGCCAGCAGCCAAGATTTAAATCTCTATTCGGGGGTCAACGAGCAGTACTTC. Translating gives CASSQDLNLYSGVNEQYF.